The sequence of this T cell receptor (beta chain) was determined in a study of T cell repertoires in ileal Crohn's disease. Produced via immunoSEQ multiplex PCR; TCRdb's table is partial and in-frame only. The sample lists more than 60,000 clones, roughly nine tenths occurring once. Time point: neoterminal ileum biopsy at postoperative endoscopy, about 6 months after surgery. V lost 5 bases, J lost 3 bases, and 2 bases stayed unmatched. Germline V gene lookup returns CDR1 MNHNY and CDR2 SVGAGI (reference sequence). The length of the CDR3 is 13 residues. Sequencing was carried out using ileal tissue. The sequence came from an adult with Crohn's disease. The rearrangement joins TRBV6-6 to TRBJ1-2; 8 bases are shared with TRBD1. The DNA for the CDR3 is TGTGCCAGCAGTCAGGACAGGGACTATGGCTACACCTTC. Its protein product is CASSQDRDYGYTF.